The subject of this entry is one TCR beta chain. The target antigen is unknown. The entry originates in a study of cytomegalovirus exposure and HLA in healthy donors. Study outcomes and limitations: In a later analysis, a genetic analysis reported fewer productive-TCR N-insertions in an Asian-associated ancestry cluster than the cohort average.

The primer mix had 60 Vbeta and 13 Jbeta primers. The assay was immunoSEQ multiplex PCR, and TCRdb's table has in-frame clones only and misses some. The table includes 200,000 or so clones, about 74% detected once. CDR3 size: 16 residues. From germline, CDR1 is SGDLS and CDR2 YYNGEE. V shed 0 bases, J shed 2 bases, and the junction held 6 bases outside the gene matches. Material for sequencing was PBMCs. This chain joins TRBV9 and TRBJ2-3; 7 positions match TRBD1. The clonotype comes from a man in his forties in good health and CMV-seronegative. CDR3 sequence (DNA): TGTGCCAGCAGCGTAGAAGGGGGCAGCCACACAGATACGCAGTATTTT. It is translated as CASSVEGGSHTDTQYF.